Listed below are T cell receptor beta chains from one sample, sequenced in a study of blood T cell repertoires in COVID-19. The protocol was immunoSEQ multiplex PCR, while the TCRdb copy is restricted to in-frame clones and leaves out a portion. The sample holds 55,000 to 70,000 clones, roughly 90% seen once. The sample taken for sequencing was peripheral blood. The receptors originated from a human donor in a cohort sampled during active COVID-19. The CDR3 runs from the conserved cysteine through the conserved F or W. The D gene is left open where the match is weak. Expanded clones are given a class, and other clones once, few, many or no size at all.

>.|TRBV2|TRBJ2-3|.
CASSEENTDTQYF
TGTGCCAGCAGTGAGGAGAACACAGATACGCAGTATTTT
>.|TRBV7-3|TRBJ2-3|.
CASSLTGGIDTQYF
TGTGCCAGCAGCTTAACGGGAGGAATAGATACGCAGTATTTT
>.|TRBV6-5|TRBJ2-5|TRBD1
CASSPRQGETQYF
TGTGCCAGCAGCCCCCGACAGGGGGAGACCCAGTACTTC
>.|TRBV7-8|TRBJ2-5|TRBD2
CASSLYRLAGQETQYF
TGTGCCAGCAGCTTATATCGACTAGCGGGGCAAGAGACCCAGTACTTC
>.|TRBV28|TRBJ1-4|TRBD1
CASSLWDRDEKLFF
TGTGCCAGCAGTCTCTGGGACAGAGATGAAAAACTGTTTTTT
>once|TRBV5-1|TRBJ1-1|.
CASSLKEAWNGAFF
TGCGCCAGCAGTCTTAAGGAGGCTTGGAACGGAGCTTTCTTT
>.|TRBV2|TRBJ2-2|TRBD2
CASNLREGGTGELFF
TGTGCCAGCAATTTACGGGAGGGGGGGACCGGGGAGCTGTTTTTT
>.|TRBV7-2|TRBJ2-5|.
CASSGRSSETQYF
TGTGCCAGCAGCGGAAGGAGTAGCGAGACCCAGTACTTC
>few|TRBV7-6|TRBJ2-2|TRBD2
CASSITLAGDTGELFF
TGTGCCAGCAGTATTACCCTAGCGGGGGACACCGGGGAGCTGTTTTTT
>.|TRBV19|TRBJ2-3|TRBD2
CASSRREGTDTQYF
TGTGCCAGTAGTCGGCGGGAGGGGACAGATACGCAGTATTTT
>once|TRBV19|TRBJ1-5|.
CASSISPDQPQHF
TGTGCCAGTAGTATTTCGCCGGATCAGCCCCAGCATTTT
>.|TRBV6-5|TRBJ2-7|TRBD2
CASSSLARGTYEQYF
TGTGCCAGCAGTTCACTAGCGAGGGGAACCTACGAGCAGTACTTC
>.|TRBV5-6|TRBJ1-1|.
CASSYPRGTEAFF
TGTGCCAGCAGCTACCCACGGGGCACTGAAGCTTTCTTT
>.|TRBV20-1|TRBJ2-1|TRBD2
CSATSGGLFF
TGCAGTGCTACTAGCGGGGGTCTGTTCTTC
>.|TRBV5-5|TRBJ1-1|.
CASSNPGRGEAFF
TGTGCCAGCAGCAACCCTGGCAGGGGCGAAGCTTTCTTT
>.|TRBV2|TRBJ1-3|.
CASSEAVGGNTIYF
TGTGCCAGCAGTGAAGCAGTCGGTGGAAACACCATATATTTT
>.|TRBV28|TRBJ2-3|TRBD2
CASKGTSFSTDTQYF
TGTGCCAGCAAGGGGACTAGCTTTAGCACAGATACGCAGTATTTT
>.|TRBV19|TRBJ1-5|.
CASSLAPPGQHSGGQPQHF
TGTGCCAGTAGTCTCGCCCCTCCGGGACAACATTCAGGAGGTCAGCCCCAGCATTTT
>.|TRBV6-5|TRBJ2-5|TRBD2
CAARGGRETQYF
TGTGCCGCCCGGGGGGGACGGGAGACCCAGTACTTC
>.|TRBV5-1|TRBJ2-2|TRBD1
CASSFGQVNTGELFF
TGCGCCAGCAGCTTTGGACAGGTGAACACCGGGGAGCTGTTTTTT
>.|TRBV5-1|TRBJ2-4|.
CASSLAGDWAKNIQYF
TGCGCCAGCAGCTTGGCCGGGGATTGGGCCAAAAACATTCAGTACTTC
>.|TRBV6-5|TRBJ2-7|.
CASSHQGRTIYEQYF
TGTGCCAGCAGCCACCAGGGCAGGACAATATACGAGCAGTACTTC
>once|TRBV19|TRBJ2-5|TRBD1
CATRPWDSRETQYF
TGTGCCACCCGGCCGTGGGACAGCCGAGAGACCCAGTACTTC
>.|TRBV12-3/TRBV12-4|TRBJ1-6|TRBD1
CASRGDSRDLHF
TGTGCCAGCAGGGGGGACAGTCGAGACCTCCACTTT
>few|TRBV9|TRBJ1-2|.
CASSVTDTNYGYTF
TGTGCCAGCAGCGTGACAGATACTAACTATGGCTACACCTTC
>.|TRBV28|TRBJ2-7|TRBD1
CASSQWGTGTYEQYF
TGTGCCAGCAGTCAGTGGGGGACAGGCACCTACGAGCAGTACTTC
>.|TRBV4-1|TRBJ1-1|.
CASSQHHTNTEAFF
TGCGCCAGCAGCCAACACCACACGAACACTGAAGCTTTCTTT
>.|TRBV5-1|TRBJ2-5|.
CASSSLGQLQETQYF
TGCGCCAGCAGCTCCTTGGGACAACTTCAAGAGACCCAGTACTTC
>.|TRBV5-4|TRBJ1-2|.
CASSALDSNYGYTF
TGTGCCAGCAGCGCGCTGGACAGTAACTATGGCTACACCTTC
>.|TRBV5-4|TRBJ1-6|.
CSIPLGYPLHF
TGTTCCATACCCCTAGGCTATCCCCTCCACTTT
>.|TRBV27|TRBJ2-7|.
CASSFLPDYEQYF
TGTGCCAGCTCTTTTCTACCTGACTACGAGCAGTACTTC
>.|TRBV19|TRBJ1-5|.
CASSNGQGSNQPQHF
TGTGCCAGTAGTAATGGTCAGGGGAGCAATCAGCCCCAGCATTTT
>.|TRBV29-1|TRBJ1-1|.
CSLRVNTEAFF
TGCAGCCTGCGCGTGAACACTGAAGCTTTCTTT
>.|TRBV2|TRBJ1-1|.
CASSVAGENTEAFF
TGTGCCAGCAGTGTGGCAGGGGAGAACACTGAAGCTTTCTTT
>.|TRBV5-1|TRBJ2-7|TRBD1
CASSLQFRDRSYEQYF
TGCGCCAGCAGCTTGCAATTCCGGGACAGGTCCTACGAGCAGTACTTC
>.|TRBV6-5|TRBJ2-3|TRBD2
CASSYASGDTDTQYF
TGTGCCAGCAGTTACGCTAGCGGGGACACAGATACGCAGTATTTT
>.|TRBV6-5|TRBJ1-1|.
CASSREGTEAFF
TGTGCCAGCAGCAGGGAGGGTACTGAAGCTTTCTTT
>.|TRBV10-3|TRBJ2-3|TRBD1
CATLPGDRDQTDTQYF
TGTGCCACCCTTCCCGGTGACAGGGATCAAACAGATACGCAGTATTTT
>.|TRBV6-1|TRBJ1-2|TRBD1
CASSEAGTGGYGYTF
TGTGCCAGCAGTGAAGCCGGGACAGGGGGCTATGGCTACACCTTC
>.|TRBV12-3/TRBV12-4|TRBJ1-1|.
CASSFRPALEAFF
TGTGCCAGCAGTTTCAGGCCGGCTCTTGAAGCTTTCTTT
>.|TRBV3-1/TRBV3-2|TRBJ2-2|.
CASSQSVGELFF
TGTGCCAGCAGCCAATCCGTCGGGGAGCTGTTTTTT
>few|TRBV7-9|TRBJ1-1|.
CASSFQEAFF
TGTGCCAGCAGCTTCCAAGAAGCTTTCTTT
>.|TRBV9|TRBJ2-2|.
CASSLQGYNTGELFF
TGTGCCAGCTCCCTCCAGGGTTACAACACCGGGGAGCTGTTTTTT
>medium-sized|TRBV6-2/TRBV6-3|TRBJ2-7|.
CASSPPGLYEQYF
TGTGCCAGCAGCCCCCCGGGACTCTACGAGCAGTACTTC
>.|TRBV7-9|TRBJ1-2|TRBD1
CASSESRGSDGYTF
TGTGCCAGCAGCGAGAGCAGGGGGTCGGATGGCTACACCTTC
>.|TRBV7-2|TRBJ1-1|.
CASSLQANTEAFF
TGTGCCAGCAGCTTACAAGCGAACACTGAAGCTTTCTTT
>.|TRBV7-9|TRBJ2-7|.
CASSLDGQGQRQYF
TGTGCCAGCAGCTTAGATGGCCAGGGGCAGCGGCAGTACTTC
>.|TRBV4-1|TRBJ1-2|.
CASSPGLGHYGYTF
TGCGCCAGCAGCCCGGGCCTGGGGCACTATGGCTACACCTTC
>.|TRBV7-2|TRBJ1-3|TRBD1
CASRRQDRGDAGNTIYF
TGTGCCAGCAGGCGACAAGACAGGGGCGACGCTGGAAACACCATATATTTT
>.|TRBV4-2|TRBJ2-6|TRBD2
CASSQPGRPGANVLTF
TGTGCCAGCAGCCAACCCGGGAGGCCCGGGGCCAACGTCCTGACTTTC
>.|TRBV3-1/TRBV3-2|TRBJ1-2|.
CATSHGRNYGYTF
TGTGCCACCAGCCACGGGAGAAACTATGGCTACACCTTC
>.|TRBV19|TRBJ1-2|.
CASSIQGWYGYTF
TGTGCCAGTAGCATACAGGGATGGTATGGCTACACCTTC